The 23 T cell receptor beta chains presented below share a single source sample, sequenced in a study of T-cell memory formation after mild COVID-19. TCRdb fed the 5' RACE reads into MiXCR, producing one record per CDR3 protein. The data contain around 180,000 distinct CDR3 sequences, around 20% of them singletons. The material sequenced was PBMCs or a T cell subset sorted from them (not recorded which). These receptors originate from a man aged 18 to 29 who had mild COVID-19 (a few samples of this study predate the infection). Cell type and time point are not known.

This clonotype was seen only a few times. This sequence joins TRBV7-2 and TRBJ2-5, with a tentative D call TRBD1 (6 bases). Germline V gene sequence: CDR1 SGHTA, CDR2 FQGNSA. V lost 2 bases and J lost 4, with 11 bases in between. The CDR3 is 14 amino acids. CDR3 loop: CASSLRQARETQYF. The CDR3 DNA reads as TGTGCCAGCAGCTTAAGACAGGCGAGAGAGACCCAGTACTTC. The full variable domain, completed using reference TRBV7-2 and TRBJ2-5, is GAGVSQSPSNKVTEKGKDVELRCDPISGHTALYWYRQSLGQGLEFLIYFQGNSAPDKSGLPSDRFSAERTGGSVSTLTIQRTQQEDSAVYLCASSLRQARETQYFGPGTRLLVL.

This clonotype has a handful of counts. J is TRBJ1-1 and V is TRBV5-6; 7 nucleotides agree with TRBD1. Germline trimming cut 3 bases from V and 4 bases from J; bases unmatched to any gene: 0. Germline V gives CDR1 SGHDT, CDR2 YYEEEE. CDR3 length: 12 amino acids. DNA for the CDR3: TGTGCCAGCAGCTGGGACAGCACTGAAGCTTTCTTT. The encoded protein is CASSWDSTEAFF.

This clonotype was counted only a few times. The chain uses TRBV20-1 and TRBJ1-4; tentatively, D is TRBD1 (5 bases). V gave up 0 bases and J gave up 8 bases, with 19 bases separating them. This CDR3 contains 16 residues. Germline-derived CDR1 and CDR2 are DFQATT and SNEGSKA (reference sequence). The CDR3 DNA reads as TGCAGTGCTAGAGACCATACCAGGGTGTCGTCCGAAAAACTGTTTTTT. As protein: CSARDHTRVSSEKLFF.

The chain employs TRBV5-1 and TRBJ2-3, with TRBD2 matching over 9 bases. CDR3 length: 16 amino acids. Losses at the gene ends were 4 bases for V and 3 bases for J; bases not matched to a gene: 9. Germline V gene sequence: CDR1 SGHRS, CDR2 YFSETQ. CDR3 DNA sequence: TGCGCCAGCAGCGGAGGCGGGGGGGCCGGAACAGATACGCAGTATTTT. Residues: CASSGGGGAGTDTQYF.

This clonotype was seen a few times. The chain couples TRBV4-1 to TRBJ1-6, with TRBD1 as a possible D gene (5 bases). The germline V gene has CDR1 MGHRA and CDR2 YSYEKL. The length of the CDR3 is 16 residues. Trimming shortened V by 2 bases and J by 6 bases, and 14 bases separated the two germline ends. CDR3 sequence reads: CASSQLAGHLNSPLHF. CDR3 bases: TGCGCCAGCAGCCAACTAGCGGGGCACCTTAATTCACCCCTCCACTTT.

V and J are TRBV12-3 or TRBV12-4 and TRBJ1-4; D is uncertain. Trimming stripped 3 bases from V and 11 bases from J, with 7 bases between. The length of the CDR3 is 11 residues. The CDR3 sequence: CASSFREKLFF. CDR3 DNA: TGTGCCAGCAGTTTCCGGGAGAAACTGTTTTTT.

This clonotype was seen a few times. The chain is built from TRBV6-2 or TRBV6-3 and TRBJ1-2, with no clear D. Trimming shortened V by 2 bases and J by 7 bases, and 17 bases separated the two germline ends. Germline CDR1 reads MNHEY; CDR2 reads SVGEGT. This CDR3 is 15 amino acids long. The chain's CDR3 is CASSYVGPFVSGYTF. CDR3 bases: TGTGCCAGCAGTTACGTCGGCCCCTTTGTGTCTGGCTACACCTTC.

This clonotype has ten or more counts. This chain links TRBV5-6 with TRBJ2-4, with TRBD1 identical over 9 bases. Germline assignment: CDR1 SGHDT and CDR2 YYEEEE. The CDR3 consists of 15 residues. V dropped 7 bases and J dropped 11; count of bases not matched to a gene: 16. CDR3 amino acids: CASPRTGADKHFQYF. CDR3 nucleotides: TGTGCCAGCCCCCGGACAGGGGCGGATAAACATTTTCAGTACTTC.

Comment on this clonotype: The junction does not match germline at one end; this may be a read error. V is TRBV7-6 and J is TRBJ2-5; TRBD2 matches 11 bases. CDR3 length equals 15 residues. Looked up from germline, CDR1 is SGHVS and CDR2 is FNYEAQ. The CDR3 DNA is TGTGCCAGCAGCCTAGCGGGGGGAAATTTGGAGACCCAGTACTTC. It encodes CASSLAGGNLETQYF.

This clonotype was detected a few times. The V call is TRBV9, the J call TRBJ1-6; no clear D gene. Trimming shortened V by 0 bases and J by 5 bases, and 6 bases separated the two germline ends. Germline values: CDR1 SGDLS, CDR2 YYNGEE. This CDR3 has 14 residues. CDR3 sequence (DNA): TGTGCCAGCAGCGTAGGGGGAGATAATTCACCCCTCCACTTT. This sequence encodes CASSVGGDNSPLHF. Filled out from reference TRBV9 and TRBJ1-6, the complete variable domain reads DSGVTQTPKHLITATGQRVTLRCSPRSGDLSVYWYQQSLDQGLQFLIQYYNGEERAKGNILERFSAQQFPDLHSELNLSSLELGDSALYFCASSVGGDNSPLHFGNGTRLTVT.

This clonotype was counted at least ten times. The chain employs TRBV10-3 and TRBJ2-7; 7 bases are shared with TRBD1. Germline V gene data show CDR1 as ENHRY and CDR2 as SYGVKD. After removal of 2 bases from V and 9 bases from J, the junction contained 7 bases not matched to a gene. The CDR3 totals 13 residues. For the CDR3, the DNA is TGTGCCATCAGTGAGAGGGGGCAGGATGGGCAGTACGTC. Encoded protein: CAISERGQDGQYV.

The rearrangement links TRBV11-2 to TRBJ2-5; D is perhaps TRBD1 or TRBD2 (6 bases each). CDR3 size: 14 residues. Trimming cost V 3 bases and J 5 bases, with 13 bases left between them. Germline CDR1 is SGHAT and CDR2 is FQNNGV. The CDR3 DNA sequence: TGTGCCAGCAGCTTTTGGGGGGCGCGGGAGACCCAGTACTTC. It codes for CASSFWGARETQYF.

J is TRBJ1-4 and V is TRBV12-3 or TRBV12-4; no definite D call. This CDR3 comprises 12 residues. Trimming removed 0 bases at V and 13 bases at J, with 9 bases between. The chain's CDR3 is CASSLARSTLFF. Written as DNA, the CDR3 is TGTGCCAGCAGTTTAGCGCGATCAACACTGTTTTTT.

This chain links TRBV3-1 with TRBJ2-5; D is unresolved. Trimming cost V 2 bases and J 5 bases, with 9 bases left between them. The V gene's germline CDR1 is LGHDT and CDR2 YNNKEL (reference sequence). This CDR3 region has 13 residues. The CDR3 protein is CASSQLSSETQYF. CDR3 bases: TGTGCCAGCAGCCAACTATCGAGCGAGACCCAGTACTTC.

This clonotype was counted a few times. The V gene is TRBV5-1, the J gene TRBJ2-1; D may match TRBD1 or TRBD2 (7 bases each). In germline, CDR1 is SGHRS, CDR2 YFSETQ. The germline V and J ends were trimmed by 3 bases and 9 bases, with 16 bases remaining between them. The CDR3 contains 14 residues. CDR3: CASSSSGGALEQFF. CDR3 nucleotides: TGCGCCAGCAGCTCGTCAGGGGGGGCCCTTGAGCAGTTCTTC.

This clonotype showed up just a few times. J is TRBJ1-1 and V is TRBV6-5, with D unresolved. CDR1 and CDR2 from the germline V gene are MNHEY and SVGAGI. V was trimmed by 7 bases and J by 12 bases, leaving 18 bases between them. CDR3 length equals 12 residues. The CDR3 DNA sequence: TGTGCCAGCACCAACAATAGGGTGTCGACTTTCTTT. Protein sequence: CASTNNRVSTFF.

The rearrangement joins TRBV6-6 to TRBJ1-5; TRBD1 might be the D (6 bases). The CDR3 extends over 14 amino acids. Germline V gene sequence: CDR1 MNHNY, CDR2 SVGAGI (reference sequence). Trimming took 6 bases from V and 6 from J, leaving 15 bases between them. The CDR3 nucleotides are TGTGCCAGCAGAAGAGACAGGCGGGGTCAGCCCCAGCATTTT. Its protein is CASRRDRRGQPQHF.

In this sample, this clonotype turned up a few times. The chain combines TRBV20-1 with TRBJ2-1; 10 bases match TRBD1. The trim removed 6 bases at V and 0 bases at J, leaving 5 bases unmatched. CDR1 and CDR2 (germline): DFQATT, SNEGSKA (reference sequence). The CDR3 contains 15 residues. CDR3 sequence (DNA): TGCAGTGCCGAGGACAGGGGGAGCTCCTACAATGAGCAGTTCTTC. Its protein product is CSAEDRGSSYNEQFF.

This rearrangement joins TRBV7-2 to TRBJ2-1; D possibly corresponds to TRBD2 (5 bases). There are 18 residues in the CDR3. Germline V gene sequence: CDR1 SGHTA, CDR2 FQGNSA. The V end lost 1 base, the J end lost 0 bases, and 16 bases lay between the germline ends. CDR3 DNA sequence: TGTGCCAGCAGCTTAGGTCAACCACGGGGTGCCTCCTACAATGAGCAGTTCTTC. It is translated as CASSLGQPRGASYNEQFF. Full variable domain (outside the CDR3, taken from reference TRBV7-2 and TRBJ2-1): GAGVSQSPSNKVTEKGKDVELRCDPISGHTALYWYRQSLGQGLEFLIYFQGNSAPDKSGLPSDRFSAERTGGSVSTLTIQRTQQEDSAVYLCASSLGQPRGASYNEQFFGPGTRLTVL.

Many counts were recorded for this clonotype. The V call is TRBV9, the J call TRBJ2-5; D remains ambiguous. The V and J ends lost 2 bases and 3 bases respectively, with 8 bases between them. In germline, CDR1 is SGDLS, CDR2 YYNGEE. The CDR3 has 13 amino acids. The CDR3 loop is CASSVGSKETQYF. The CDR3 DNA reads TGTGCCAGCAGCGTTGGCTCTAAAGAGACCCAGTACTTC.

This clonotype has only a few counts. This sequence joins TRBV7-2 and TRBJ2-5, with D possibly TRBD2 on 5 matching bases. The germline V and J ends were trimmed by 7 bases and 5 bases, with 17 bases remaining between them. Germline CDR1 is SGHTA and CDR2 is FQGNSA. The CDR3 length is 14 residues. CDR3 nucleotide sequence: TGTGCCAGCAACGACCGGTCTGGCGGGGAGACCCAGTACTTC. It yields the protein CASNDRSGGETQYF.

The chain carries TRBV2 and TRBJ1-4; 9 positions agree with TRBD1. The germline V gene has CDR1 SNHLY and CDR2 FYNNEI. The CDR3 has 15 amino acids. V shed 6 bases, J shed 7 bases, and the junction held 9 bases outside the gene matches. The DNA for the CDR3 is TGTGCCAGCAGACCCACAGGGGGCGCGGTTGAAAAACTGTTTTTT. This codes for CASRPTGGAVEKLFF. The full variable domain, rest sourced from reference TRBV2 and TRBJ1-4, is EPEVTQTPSHQVTQMGQEVILRCVPISNHLYFYWYRQILGQKVEFLVSFYNNEISEKSEIFDDQFSVERPDGSNFTLKIRSTKLEDSAMYFCASRPTGGAVEKLFFGSGTQLSVL.

The chain carries TRBV20-1 and TRBJ2-3; D possibly corresponds to TRBD2 (6 bases). This CDR3 is 15 amino acids long. V was trimmed by 6 bases and J by 3 bases, leaving 19 bases between them. Germline CDR1 and CDR2: DFQATT and SNEGSKA (reference sequence). CDR3 sequence reads: CSADSGGEVTDTQYF. The CDR3 DNA reads TGCAGTGCGGATAGTGGAGGGGAGGTAACAGATACGCAGTATTTT.